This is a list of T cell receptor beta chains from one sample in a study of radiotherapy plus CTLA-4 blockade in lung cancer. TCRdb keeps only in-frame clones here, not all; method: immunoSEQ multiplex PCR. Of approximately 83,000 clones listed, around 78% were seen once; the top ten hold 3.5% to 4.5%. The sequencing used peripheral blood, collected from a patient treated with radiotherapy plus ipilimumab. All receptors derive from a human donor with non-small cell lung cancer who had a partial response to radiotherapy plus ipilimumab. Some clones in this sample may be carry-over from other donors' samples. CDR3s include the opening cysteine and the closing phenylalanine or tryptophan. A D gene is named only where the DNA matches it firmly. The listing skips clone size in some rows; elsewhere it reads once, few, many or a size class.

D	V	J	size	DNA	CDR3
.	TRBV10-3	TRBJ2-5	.	TGTGCCATCAGTGAGTCGAACAGGGAGGAGACCCAGTACTTC	CAISESNREETQYF
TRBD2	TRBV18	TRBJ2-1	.	TGTGCCAGCTCACCATCGGGACTAGCGGGAGCGTTTGAGCAGTTCTTC	CASSPSGLAGAFEQFF
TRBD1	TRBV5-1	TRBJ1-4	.	TGCGCCAGCAGCGTGACAGGGTCGGCTAATGAAAAACTGTTTTTT	CASSVTGSANEKLFF
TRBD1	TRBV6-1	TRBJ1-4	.	TGTGCCAGCAGTGAAACGGGACAGAAGCGTGCTAATGAAAAACTGTTTTTT	CASSETGQKRANEKLFF
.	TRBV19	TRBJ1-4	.	TGTGCCAGTAGGCGTGACGGGGGTAATGAAAAACTGTTTTTT	CASRRDGGNEKLFF
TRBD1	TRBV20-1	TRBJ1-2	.	TGCAGTTCACAGGGGACTGGCGGCTACACCTTC	CSSQGTGGYTF
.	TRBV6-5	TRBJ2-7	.	TGTGCCAGCAGTGAGGTAGGAGGGTACGAGCAGTACTTC	CASSEVGGYEQYF
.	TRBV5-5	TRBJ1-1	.	TGTGCCAGCAGCTTAACCCAGGGGTCGAACACTGAAGCTTTCTTT	CASSLTQGSNTEAFF
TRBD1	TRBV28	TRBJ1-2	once	TGTGCCAGCAGTCCACCGGGACAGGGACTCTATGGCTACACCTTC	CASSPPGQGLYGYTF
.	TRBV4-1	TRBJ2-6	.	TGCGCCAGCAGCCAAGTAAAATTCGAGTTGTGGGCCAACGTCCTGACTTTC	CASSQVKFELWANVLTF
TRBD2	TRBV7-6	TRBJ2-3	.	TGTGCCAGCAGCTCCCGCGGGCGAGCGGGGGTTGATACGCAGTATTTT	CASSSRGRAGVDTQYF
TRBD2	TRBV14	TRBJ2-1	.	TGTGCCAGCAGCCAAGATTGGGGACTAGCGGGCAATGAGCAGTTCTTC	CASSQDWGLAGNEQFF
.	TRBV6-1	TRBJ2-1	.	TGTGCCAGCCGGGACACCACCTACAATGAGCAGTTCTTC	CASRDTTYNEQFF
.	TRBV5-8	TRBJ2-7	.	TGTGCCAGCAGCTTTAGGGGGGGCTACGAGCAGTACTTC	CASSFRGGYEQYF
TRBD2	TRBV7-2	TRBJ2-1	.	TGTGCCAGCAGCTTAGGGCGGGGGGACCCCCATGAGCAGTTCTTC	CASSLGRGDPHEQFF
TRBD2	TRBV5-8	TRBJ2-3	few	TGTGCCAGCAGCTTTACTAGCGGCACAGATACGCAGTATTTT	CASSFTSGTDTQYF
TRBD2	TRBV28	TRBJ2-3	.	TGTGCCAGCAGTCCAACCGGGACTAGCGGGGGACCCACTAGCACAGATACGCAGTATTTT	CASSPTGTSGGPTSTDTQYF
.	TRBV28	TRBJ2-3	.	TGTGCCAGCAGTTCAACCGTAGCGGAGGGCTATCAGGCGCAGTATTTT	CASSSTVAEGYQAQYF
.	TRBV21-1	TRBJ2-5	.	TGTGCCAGCAGCAAGGGTGGGCGGGGTGTCGGAGAGACCCAGTACTTC	CASSKGGRGVGETQYF
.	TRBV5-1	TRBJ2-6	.	TGCGCCAGCAGCTTACAGGGTGCCGGGGCCAACGTCCTGACTTTC	CASSLQGAGANVLTF
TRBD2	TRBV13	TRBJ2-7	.	TGTGCCAGCAGCCAAAGGACTAGCGGGAGTCTCGAGCAGTACTTC	CASSQRTSGSLEQYF
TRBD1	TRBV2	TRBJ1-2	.	TGTGCCAGCAGAACCGGGACAGGGGAGGGCTACACCTTC	CASRTGTGEGYTF
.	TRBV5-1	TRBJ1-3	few	TGCGCCAGCAGAGGAGACAGCCGCTCTGGAAACACCATATATTTT	CASRGDSRSGNTIYF
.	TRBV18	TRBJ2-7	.	TGTGCCAGCTCACAACCCGGCAGGGCGTACGAGCAGTACTTC	CASSQPGRAYEQYF
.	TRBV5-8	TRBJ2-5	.	TGTGCCAGCGGGATAGCGCCTTACGAGACCCAGTACTTC	CASGIAPYETQYF
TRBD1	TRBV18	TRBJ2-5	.	TGTGCCAGCTCACCCAGGACAGGGGTAAAGACCCAGTACTTC	CASSPRTGVKTQYF
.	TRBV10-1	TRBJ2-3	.	TGCGCCAGCAGTGAGTCGTTGAGTGGGGGAGGTACGCAGTATTTT	CASSESLSGGGTQYF
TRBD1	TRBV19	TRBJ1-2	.	TGTGCCAGTAGCCTGACAGGGTCAAAGATCTATGGCTACACCTTC	CASSLTGSKIYGYTF
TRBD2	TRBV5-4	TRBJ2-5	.	TGTGCCAGCAGCCCGGGGGGAGGGGACCAAGAGACCCAGTACTTC	CASSPGGGDQETQYF
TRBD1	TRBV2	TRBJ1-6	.	TGTGCCACCAATCACCAGGGGGAGGATTCACCCCTCCACTTT	CATNHQGEDSPLHF
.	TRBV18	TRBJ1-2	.	TGTGCCAGCTCACCAAACAGGGATAACTATGGCTACACCTTC	CASSPNRDNYGYTF
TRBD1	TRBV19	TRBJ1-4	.	TGTGCCAGTAGTATAATGCCGGGACAGTCTAATGAAAAACTGTTTTTT	CASSIMPGQSNEKLFF
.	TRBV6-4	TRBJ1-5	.	TGTGCCAGCAGTGCTACAGCTAATCAGCCCCAGCATTTT	CASSATANQPQHF
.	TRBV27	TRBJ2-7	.	TGTGCCAGCAGCCCCCAGGGGCTACCCTACGAGCAGTACTTC	CASSPQGLPYEQYF
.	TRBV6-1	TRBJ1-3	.	TGTGCCAGCAGTGAAAAAGGTTTGGGGGGTAGGGTCCATCGGTCTGGAAACACCATATATTTT	CASSEKGLGGRVHRSGNTIYF
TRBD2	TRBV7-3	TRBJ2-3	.	TGTGCCAGCAGCTTACGCGGGAGCCCAGATACGCAGTATTTT	CASSLRGSPDTQYF
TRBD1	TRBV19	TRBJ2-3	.	TGTGCCAGTAGTATAGCCGGGACAGCTAGCACAGATACGCAGTATTTT	CASSIAGTASTDTQYF
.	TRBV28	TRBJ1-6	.	TGTGCCAGCAGCCCAACCTATAATTCACCCCTCCACTTT	CASSPTYNSPLHF
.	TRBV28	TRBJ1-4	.	TGTGCCATTCGAGAGGGTGTGGGCTCGGAAAAACTGTTTTTT	CAIREGVGSEKLFF
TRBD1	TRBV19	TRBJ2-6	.	TGTGCCACCGGGACAGGGGTTTATTTTGGGGCCAACGTCCTGACTTTC	CATGTGVYFGANVLTF
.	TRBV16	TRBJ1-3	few	TGTGCCAGCAGAGTAAGACTACCTACCATCTCATTCTCTGGAAACACCATATATTTT	CASRVRLPTISFSGNTIYF
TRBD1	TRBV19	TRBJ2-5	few	TGTGCCAGTAGTATCCCCTCGGGACAGCCTTACTTC	CASSIPSGQPYF
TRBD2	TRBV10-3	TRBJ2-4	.	TGTGCCATCAGTGACGGGGGGGAGTCCAAAAACATTCAGTACTTC	CAISDGGESKNIQYF
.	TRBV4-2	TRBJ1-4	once	TGTGCCAGCAGCCAAGACCCAGGGTTTAATGAAAAACTGTTTTTT	CASSQDPGFNEKLFF
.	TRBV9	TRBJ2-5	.	TGTGCCAGCAACCCGGGCCCGGGGGAGACCCAGTACTTC	CASNPGPGETQYF